This T cell receptor beta chain was retrieved from a study of post-analysis software for immune sequencing data (dated by TCRdb to about 2015). In terms of the full investigation: The recorded disease courses included relapsing-remitting, secondary progressive and progressive-relapsing multiple sclerosis, and some patients had no subtype annotation. The multiple sclerosis patient repertoires were compared with under 13 previously published healthy control repertoires from donors aged 6 to 25 years. A subset of samples was prepared in parallel using single-end sample barcoding, then pooled and co-amplified after Illumina adapter ligation. The paper as a whole reports these results and caveats: Significantly higher frequencies in patients than in controls were found for several TRBV segments, including TRBV5-6, TRBV5-1 and TRBV20-1. Strong co-clustering of samples prepared in the same batch was shown by direct clustering with F measure, prompting a batch-effect correction. Significantly lower normalized Chao1 diversity was found in multiple sclerosis patients than in controls, suggesting substantial peripheral T-cell clonal expansion. The multiple sclerosis patient group was slightly younger than the control group.

TCR beta repertoires were profiled from peripheral blood of 10 to 15 young patients with multiple sclerosis to demonstrate the VDJtools post-analysis software. The multiple sclerosis patients were children and adolescents between about 6 and 15 years of age. The CDR3, from cysteine to phenylalanine, totals 15 residues. The sequence is cut down to CDR3 DNA, 45 bases in frame from base 1. According to the germline V gene, CDR1 reads SGHVS and CDR2 reads FNYEAQ. V is clipped by 4 bases and J by 3 bases, and the sequence between their germline boundaries is 15 bases long. There are a few counts of this clonotype. The antigen this receptor binds is unknown. No per-base quality is available; no much larger clone lies one base away. The receptor library was made with PCR. Instrument on record: Illumina HiSeq 2500. To reduce PCR and sequencing biases, unique molecular identifiers were built into the TCR beta cDNA libraries. Every 1 to 10 million input T cells yielded approximately 500,000 cDNA molecules, meaning each molecule approximated one T cell. The same protocol used for the earlier healthy control dataset was applied to prepare and sequence the patient libraries. Samples belonging to the same batch were prepared together, multiplexed and sequenced on a shared HiSeq lane. The original pipeline was this. MIGEC handled the raw barcoded reads, throwing out single-read molecular identifier groups before consensus assembly and CDR3 extraction. VDJtools was used for post-analysis of the clonotype tables, and diversity was normalized by down-sampling every dataset to the size of the smallest sample. In repertoire overlap clustering, CDR3 amino acid sequences, but not nucleotide sequences, were matched to correct batch-related cross-sample contamination. TCRdb reanalyzed the raw reads on its own, using fastp at Q25 for trimming and MiXCR for clone calling, and kept in-frame beta chains. CDR3 protein duplicates are merged, each entry listing the most common genes and DNA. These V and J calls rely on TCRdb rather than the paper's analysis. For this sample there are 400,000 to 500,000 distinct CDR3 sequences; approximately 38% appear just once. Together, the top ten hold less than 10% of the sample.

Here the chain combines TRBV7-6 and TRBJ1-2; confidence is insufficient to name the D gene. The sequenced material came from blood. The sequence derives from a girl aged 2 to 9 with multiple sclerosis. The sequenced DNA: TGTGCCAGCAGCTCAAAGCCGGGTTTCGACTATGGCTACACCTTC. This sequence encodes CASSSKPGFDYGYTF.